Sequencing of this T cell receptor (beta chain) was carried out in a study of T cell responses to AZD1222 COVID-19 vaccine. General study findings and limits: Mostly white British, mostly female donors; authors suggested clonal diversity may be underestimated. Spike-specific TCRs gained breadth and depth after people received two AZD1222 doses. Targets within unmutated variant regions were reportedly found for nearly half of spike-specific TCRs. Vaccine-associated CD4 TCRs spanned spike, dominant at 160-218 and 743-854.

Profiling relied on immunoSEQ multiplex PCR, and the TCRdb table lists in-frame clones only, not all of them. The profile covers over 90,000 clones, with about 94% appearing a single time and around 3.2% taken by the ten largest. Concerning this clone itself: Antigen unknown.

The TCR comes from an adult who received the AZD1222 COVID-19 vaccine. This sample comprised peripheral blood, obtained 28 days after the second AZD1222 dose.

CDR3 bases: TGTGCCAGCAGCCCCCAGGGGGCGCCTCCGGATGGCTACACCTTC. This encodes CASSPQGAPPDGYTF. J is TRBJ1-2 and V is TRBV5-5, with 8 bases identical to TRBD1. In germline, CDR1 is SGHKS, CDR2 YYEKEE (reference sequence). CDR3 length equals 15 residues. Trimming took 4 bases from V and 6 from J; bases not matched to a gene: 11.